This T cell receptor beta chain was identified during a study of T cell clones after liver transplantation. Overall study context: A pre-transplant mixed lymphocyte reaction with TCRbeta sequencing defined graft-donor-reactive clones followed in post-transplant blood. Three of eight recipients were HCV-positive; others had non-autoimmune, non-viral indications. Overall study results and limits: In two subjects, few donor cells limited the measurable donor-reactive repertoire. A larger donor-reactive than third-party decline suggested partial antigen-specific deletion.

TCRdb's table, derived via immunoSEQ multiplex PCR, lists solely in-frame clones and lacks some. The profile shows 53,000 or so clones, less than 85% of them singletons. Details on this clone: Its specificity is unknown.

V shed 3 bases and J 3 bases; nucleotides not matched to a gene: 9. The germline gives CDR1 GTSNPN, CDR2 SVGIG (reference sequence). CDR3 size: 16 residues. Here the sequenced sample was CD4+ T cells from blood, taken before liver transplant. The chain has TRBV30 and TRBJ2-7; 12 bases are a match to TRBD2. This clonotype originated in a human donor who received a liver transplant. The CDR3 protein is CAWRHSGLAGNYEQYF. DNA of the CDR3: TGTGCCTGGAGGCATTCAGGACTAGCGGGGAACTACGAGCAGTACTTC. The complete variable domain, with remaining parts taken from reference TRBV30 and TRBJ2-7, reads SQTIHQWPATLVQPVGSPLSLECTVEGTSNPNLYWYRQAAGRGLQLLFYSVGIGQISSEVPQNLSASRPQDRQFILSSKKLLLSDSGFYLCAWRHSGLAGNYEQYFGPGTRLTVT.